This T cell receptor beta chain was profiled in a study of spatial heterogeneity in lung cancer. Across the whole study: Detection of beta-chain sequences consistently exceeded that of alpha-chain sequences.

V was cut by 5 bases and J by 2 bases, with 12 bases left in between. CDR3 length: 14 residues. This clonotype has only a few counts. A unique molecular identifier was attached to every TCR cDNA molecule. TCRdb re-analysed the 5' RACE reads in MiXCR, keeping a single row per CDR3 protein. The sample has approximately 12,000 distinct CDR3 sequences, roughly 6.2% seen once. Time point denoted: sample taken at primary tumor resection. Sequencing covered unsorted whole RNA taken from tumor, nontumor lung or frozen PBMC. There were 75 or so donors, all of them untreated patients with early-stage non-small cell lung cancer.

This receptor was obtained from a male donor with early-stage non-small cell lung cancer. The sequencing used normal lung tissue next to the tumor, collected at surgery. The chain is built from TRBV12-3 or TRBV12-4 and TRBJ1-2; D is possibly TRBD1 (5 bases). The CDR3 spells CASSPHGGNYGYTF. The CDR3 DNA is TGTGCCAGCAGTCCTCATGGGGGAAACTATGGCTACACCTTC.